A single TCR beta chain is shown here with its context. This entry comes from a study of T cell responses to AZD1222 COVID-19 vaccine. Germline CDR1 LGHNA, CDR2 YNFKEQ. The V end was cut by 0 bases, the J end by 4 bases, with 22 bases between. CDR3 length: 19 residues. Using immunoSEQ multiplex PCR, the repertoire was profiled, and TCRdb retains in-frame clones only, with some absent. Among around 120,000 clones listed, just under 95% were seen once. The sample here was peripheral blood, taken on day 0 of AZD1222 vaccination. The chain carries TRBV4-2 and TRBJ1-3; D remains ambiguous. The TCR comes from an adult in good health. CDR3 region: CASSQEGLYELLPGNTIYF. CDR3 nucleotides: TGTGCCAGCAGCCAAGAAGGGTTGTATGAGCTTCTTCCGGGAAACACCATATATTTT.